The 19 T cell receptor beta chains presented below share a single source sample, sequenced in a study of T cell repertoires in cytomegalovirus infection. TCRdb analysed the reads with MiXCR anew, one entry per CDR3 protein. Among roughly 310,000 distinct CDR3 sequences listed, roughly 16% were seen once. The sequencing sample was made of PBMCs. All receptors derive from a human donor in good health (CMV status not recorded). Some clones in this sample may be carry-over from other donors' samples.

The gene calls are TRBV7-2 and TRBJ1-6, with a possible D match to TRBD1 (6 bases). Germline V gene sequence: CDR1 SGHTA, CDR2 FQGNSA. The CDR3 sequence is 16 residues long. V dropped 7 bases and J dropped 0 bases, with 13 bases sitting between them. The CDR3 region is CASNRDTSSYNSPLHF. The CDR3 coding sequence is TGTGCCAGCAACCGGGACACGAGCTCCTATAATTCACCCCTCCACTTT.

The table lists this clonotype with many counts. The chain couples TRBV7-8 to TRBJ2-5; 11 bases map to TRBD2. The V gene's germline CDR1 is SGHVS and CDR2 FQNEAQ. The CDR3 length is 20 residues. Trimming took 5 bases from V and 5 from J; bases not matched to a gene: 22. Written as DNA, the CDR3 is TGTGCCAGCAGCCCTCGTGGACGACTAGCGGGGCAACGTAGGGGGGAGACCCAGTACTTC. Translating gives CASSPRGRLAGQRRGETQYF. Looking up the rest from reference TRBV7-8 and TRBJ2-5 gives the full variable domain: GAGVSQSPRYKVAKRGQDVALRCDPISGHVSLFWYQQALGQGPEFLTYFQNEAQLDKSGLPSDRFFAERPEGSVSTLKIQRTQQEDSAVYLCASSPRGRLAGQRRGETQYFGPGTRLLVL.

This clonotype was observed many times. The chain combines TRBV7-9 with TRBJ1-1; 8 nucleotides align to TRBD1. V gave up 5 bases and J gave up 0 bases; unmatched junction bases: 5. Germline loops: CDR1 SEHNR, CDR2 FQNEAQ (reference sequence). CDR3 length: 15 residues. In DNA form, the CDR3 reads TGTGCCAGCAGCCCCCGACAGGGGATGAACACTGAAGCTTTCTTT. It yields the protein CASSPRQGMNTEAFF. Full variable domain (rest looked up from reference TRBV7-9 and TRBJ1-1): DTGVSQNPRHKITKRGQNVTFRCDPISEHNRLYWYRQTLGQGPEFLTYFQNEAQLEKSRLLSDRFSAERPKGSFSTLEIQRTEQGDSAMYLCASSPRQGMNTEAFFGQGTRLTVV.

Many counts were recorded for this clonotype. The chain uses TRBV7-2 and TRBJ1-5; D may be TRBD1 (6 bases). Germline CDR1 and CDR2: SGHTA and FQGNSA. Trimming cost V 5 bases and J 3 bases, with 14 bases left between them. The CDR3 is made up of 15 amino acids. The CDR3: CASSRQGLINQPQHF. CDR3 in DNA: TGTGCCAGCAGCCGCCAGGGGCTCATCAATCAGCCCCAGCATTTT.

This clonotype occurred many times. The rearrangement uses TRBV2 and TRBJ1-5; a possible D gene is TRBD1 (6 bases). CDR1 SNHLY and CDR2 FYNNEI come from the germline V gene. V lost 1 base to trimming and J lost 4 bases, with 14 bases between them. The length of the CDR3 is 16 residues. CDR3 nucleotides: TGTGCCAGCAGTGAAGGGGTCGGGGGCCTTAATCAGCCCCAGCATTTT. This encodes CASSEGVGGLNQPQHF.

J is TRBJ2-2 and V is TRBV10-3; 13 bases line up with TRBD2. V gave up 10 bases and J gave up 1 base; unmatched junction bases: 12. Germline CDR1 ENHRY, CDR2 SYGVKD. The CDR3 spans 18 residues. Here the CDR3 DNA reads TGTGCCACTAAAGAAGGACTAGCGGGGGCCGAGAACACCGGGGAGCTGTTTTTT. Residues: CATKEGLAGAENTGELFF.

V usage is TRBV20-1 and J usage is TRBJ1-5; D remains ambiguous. The CDR3 has 13 amino acids. V was clipped by 6 bases and J by 3 bases, with 12 bases between them. CDR1 is DFQATT, CDR2 SNEGSKA, per germline (reference sequence). The CDR3 region is CSATGPFNQPQHF. CDR3 sequence (DNA): TGCAGTGCAACCGGCCCTTTCAATCAGCCCCAGCATTTT.

The table lists this clonotype with many counts. The chain couples TRBV7-2 to TRBJ1-1; 7 nucleotides line up with TRBD1. The germline V gene encodes CDR1 SGHTA and CDR2 FQGNSA. The trim removed 2 bases at V and 2 bases at J, leaving 5 bases unmatched. This CDR3 region has 15 residues. CDR3 sequence: CASSLNRGSNTEAFF. The CDR3 region has the DNA TGTGCCAGCAGCTTAAACAGGGGATCAAACACTGAAGCTTTCTTT. The variable domain in full, with the rest retrieved from reference TRBV7-2 and TRBJ1-1, is GAGVSQSPSNKVTEKGKDVELRCDPISGHTALYWYRQSLGQGLEFLIYFQGNSAPDKSGLPSDRFSAERTGGSVSTLTIQRTQQEDSAVYLCASSLNRGSNTEAFFGQGTRLTVV.

This chain uses TRBV6-1 with TRBJ2-7; no definite D call. The CDR3 has 14 residues. Germline V CDR1 and CDR2: MNHNS, SASEGT. V lost 6 bases and J lost 0, with 12 bases in between. Here the CDR3 DNA reads TGTGCCAGCAGGCCGACGGGTAACTCCTACGAGCAGTACTTC. Protein: CASRPTGNSYEQYF.

This clonotype was counted at least ten times. The CDR3 loop reads CATWGPPLYEQYF. The CDR3, as DNA: TGTGCCACTTGGGGTCCTCCCCTCTACGAGCAGTACTTC. This chain uses TRBV24-1 with TRBJ2-7; no definite D call. Germline CDR1 is KGHDR and CDR2 is SFDVKD. The CDR3 consists of 13 residues. The V and J ends lost 10 bases and 3 bases respectively, with 15 bases between them.

This clonotype was seen a few times. The J gene is TRBJ2-1, the V gene TRBV7-9; D is unresolved. The CDR3 contains 16 residues. V gave up 2 bases and J gave up 0 bases, with 11 bases separating them. Per the germline V gene, CDR1 is SEHNR and CDR2 is FQNEAQ (reference sequence). CDR3 sequence (DNA): TGTGCCAGCAGCTTATACGCAGCTAGCTCCTACAATGAGCAGTTCTTC. Its protein product is CASSLYAASSYNEQFF.

In its sample, this clonotype was seen many times. V usage is TRBV11-1 and J usage is TRBJ2-2; D possibly corresponds to TRBD1 (6 bases). CDR3 length: 19 residues. Germline loops: CDR1 SGHAT, CDR2 FQDESV (reference sequence). The V end lost 1 base, the J end lost 2 bases, and 20 bases lay between the germline ends. In DNA form, the CDR3 reads TGTGCCAGCAGCTTAGGGGGGCCCGGGCCCCTACTAAACACCGGGGAGCTGTTTTTT. Translated: CASSLGGPGPLLNTGELFF. The whole variable domain, remainder taken from reference TRBV11-1 and TRBJ2-2, is EAEVAQSPRYKITEKSQAVAFWCDPISGHATLYWYRQILGQGPELLVQFQDESVVDDSQLPKDRFSAERLKGVDSTLKIQPAELGDSAMYLCASSLGGPGPLLNTGELFFGEGSRLTVL.

This clonotype was seen a few times. The chain recombines TRBV6-5 with TRBJ1-4; 7 bases line up with TRBD1. The CDR3 sequence is 16 residues long. Germline CDR1 reads MNHEY; CDR2 reads SVGAGI. Losses at the gene ends were 5 bases for V and 0 bases for J; bases not matched to a gene: 6. CDR3 in DNA: TGTGCCAGCAGTCAACAGGGGTTTACAACTAATGAAAAACTGTTTTTT. As protein: CASSQQGFTTNEKLFF.

This clonotype has more than one count but fewer than ten. The chain couples TRBV13 to TRBJ1-4, with D hard to call. Germline CDR1 and CDR2: PRHDT and FYEKMQ (reference sequence). Deletions cut 3 bases from V and 3 bases from J, with 8 bases between. The CDR3 is 14 residues long. The CDR3 coding sequence is TGTGCCAGCAGCTTCGGCTCTTCTAATGAAAAACTGTTTTTT. Protein: CASSFGSSNEKLFF.

This clonotype was seen a few times. The chain uses TRBV12-3 or TRBV12-4 and TRBJ1-2, with D unclear. The length of the CDR3 is 13 residues. The germline V and J ends were trimmed by 6 bases and 0 bases, with 8 bases remaining between them. CDR3 DNA sequence: TGTGCCAGCAGCCAGGCACCTAACTATGGCTACACCTTC. It encodes CASSQAPNYGYTF.

The rearrangement links TRBV20-1 to TRBJ2-1; D may be TRBD1 or TRBD2 (5 bases each). Trimming left V 3 bases short and J 5 bases short, with 14 bases between. Germline V gene lookup returns CDR1 DFQATT and CDR2 SNEGSKA (reference sequence). The CDR3 covers 14 residues. The CDR3 sequence is CSASHGTANNEQFF. In DNA, the CDR3 is TGCAGTGCTAGTCACGGGACGGCTAACAATGAGCAGTTCTTC.

This clonotype has a handful of counts. The rearrangement uses TRBV12-5 and TRBJ1-1; maybe TRBD1 (5 bases). The CDR3 extends over 14 amino acids. Trimming took 4 bases from V and 3 from J, leaving 12 bases between them. Germline CDR1 LGHNT, CDR2 FRNRAP. The CDR3, as DNA: TGTGCTAGTGGTTCCACCCAGGGATACACTGAAGCTTTCTTT. It is translated as CASGSTQGYTEAFF.

The rearrangement joins TRBV7-6 to TRBJ2-5; 9 bases align to TRBD2. CDR1 is SGHVS, CDR2 FNYEAQ, per germline. This CDR3 is 14 amino acids long. V shed 5 bases and J 7 bases; nucleotides not matched to a gene: 8. The CDR3 DNA is TGTGCCAGCAGCACTCGCGGGGGGGTCCGGACCCAGTACTTC. Encoded protein: CASSTRGGVRTQYF.

The rearrangement joins TRBV5-1 to TRBJ2-2, with D uncertain. V gave up 1 base and J gave up 6 bases, with 16 bases separating them. Germline CDR1 is SGHRS and CDR2 is YFSETQ. There are 16 residues in the CDR3. The CDR3 loop is CASSLLSGIVAGELFF. The CDR3 nucleotides are TGCGCCAGCAGCTTGTTATCTGGTATAGTCGCCGGGGAGCTGTTTTTT.